Listed below are T cell receptor beta chains from one sample, sequenced in a study of PD-L1 blockade in urothelial cancer. The repertoire was sequenced with immunoSEQ multiplex PCR; TCRdb's copy has only in-frame clones and lacks some. The sample lists about 38,000 clones, around 90% occurring once. Sequencing was performed on PBMCs, taken around atezolizumab (anti-PD-L1) treatment. All receptors come from a man aged 70-80 years with urothelial cancer. CDR3s include the opening cysteine and the closing phenylalanine or tryptophan. A D gene is named only where the DNA matches it firmly. Size values are once, few and many counts, or a class for expanded clones, and some rows have none.

CDR3aa: CVRSLGYEGSSEQYF; CDR3nt: TGTGTCAGAAGCTTAGGATACGAGGGATCAAGCGAGCAGTACTTC; abundance: -; j_gene: TRBJ2-7; v_gene: TRBV7-5; d_gene: -
CDR3aa: CSVRDRVSGNTIYF; CDR3nt: TGCAGCGTTAGGGACAGGGTGTCTGGAAACACCATATATTTT; abundance: once; j_gene: TRBJ1-3; v_gene: TRBV29-1; d_gene: TRBD1
CDR3aa: CASSEGGQPYGYTF; CDR3nt: TGTGCCAGCAGTGAAGGGGGACAGCCTTATGGCTACACCTTC; abundance: -; j_gene: TRBJ1-2; v_gene: TRBV6-1; d_gene: TRBD1
CDR3aa: CASSKTGTGGEEQFF; CDR3nt: TGTGCCAGCAGTAAGACCGGGACAGGGGGCGAAGAGCAGTTCTTC; abundance: -; j_gene: TRBJ2-1; v_gene: TRBV27; d_gene: TRBD1
CDR3aa: CASSRGTGQNTEAFF; CDR3nt: TGTGCCAGCTCACGGGGGACAGGGCAAAACACTGAAGCTTTCTTT; abundance: once; j_gene: TRBJ1-1; v_gene: TRBV18; d_gene: TRBD1
CDR3aa: CASSKGQGAVGGYTF; CDR3nt: TGTGCCAGCAGTAAGGGACAGGGGGCGGTCGGAGGCTACACCTTC; abundance: -; j_gene: TRBJ1-2; v_gene: TRBV6-5; d_gene: TRBD1
CDR3aa: CASSGTGQETQYF; CDR3nt: TGTGCCAGCAGTGGGACAGGCCAAGAGACCCAGTACTTC; abundance: -; j_gene: TRBJ2-5; v_gene: TRBV2; d_gene: TRBD1
CDR3aa: CASSPLAGVGGATDTQYF; CDR3nt: TGTGCCAGCAGCCCCCTAGCGGGAGTGGGGGGGGCCACAGATACGCAGTATTTT; abundance: -; j_gene: TRBJ2-3; v_gene: TRBV7-6; d_gene: TRBD2
CDR3aa: CASTPYRGNYGYTF; CDR3nt: TGTGCCAGCACCCCTTACAGGGGGAACTATGGCTACACCTTC; abundance: -; j_gene: TRBJ1-2; v_gene: TRBV6-5; d_gene: TRBD1
CDR3aa: CASRRRDSSYEQYF; CDR3nt: TGTGCCAGCAGGCGGAGGGACTCCTCCTACGAGCAGTACTTC; abundance: -; j_gene: TRBJ2-7; v_gene: TRBV28; d_gene: -
CDR3aa: CASLISDTQYF; CDR3nt: TGTGCCAGCCTTATTTCAGATACGCAGTATTTT; abundance: -; j_gene: TRBJ2-3; v_gene: TRBV6-6; d_gene: -
CDR3aa: CASSPRGAGSVAKNIQYF; CDR3nt: TGTGCCAGCTCACCACGAGGCGCAGGGTCGGTAGCCAAAAACATTCAGTACTTC; abundance: -; j_gene: TRBJ2-4; v_gene: TRBV18; d_gene: -